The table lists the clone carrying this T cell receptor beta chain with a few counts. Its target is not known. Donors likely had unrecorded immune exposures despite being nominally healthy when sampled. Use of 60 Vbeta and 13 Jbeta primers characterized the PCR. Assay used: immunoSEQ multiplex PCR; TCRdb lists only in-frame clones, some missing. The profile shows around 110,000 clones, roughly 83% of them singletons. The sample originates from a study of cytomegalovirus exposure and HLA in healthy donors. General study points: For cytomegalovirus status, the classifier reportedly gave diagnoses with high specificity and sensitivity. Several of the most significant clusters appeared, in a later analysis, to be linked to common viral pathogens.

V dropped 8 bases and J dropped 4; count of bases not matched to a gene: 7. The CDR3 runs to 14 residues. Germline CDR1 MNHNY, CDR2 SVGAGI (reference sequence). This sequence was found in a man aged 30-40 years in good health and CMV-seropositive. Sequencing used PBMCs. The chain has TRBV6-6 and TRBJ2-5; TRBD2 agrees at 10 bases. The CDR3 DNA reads TGTGCCAGCGACAGCGGGAGGGCCCTAGAGACCCAGTACTTC. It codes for CASDSGRALETQYF.